The 17 T cell receptor beta chains below come from one sample, sequenced in a study of OX40 agonist ivuxolimab in advanced cancers. The assay was immunoSEQ multiplex PCR, and TCRdb's table has in-frame clones only and misses some. The sample holds about 41,000 clones, approximately 90% seen once. Sequenced here: CD4+ or CD8+ T cells sorted from blood, sampled in a trial of the OX40 agonist ivuxolimab. These receptors were obtained from an adult with an advanced solid tumor such as melanoma, head and neck, liver or kidney cancer.

The J gene is TRBJ2-7, the V gene TRBV9; the D is unclear. The length of the CDR3 is 13 residues. CDR1 SGDLS and CDR2 YYNGEE come from the germline V gene. The V end was cut by 5 bases, the J end by 6 bases, with 15 bases between. The CDR3, as DNA: TGTGCCAGCAGACGCAAGATACGAGGCGAGCAGTACTTC. Its translation is CASRRKIRGEQYF.

This chain uses TRBV30 with TRBJ2-3, with D hard to call. Germline V lookup: CDR1 GTSNPN, CDR2 SVGIG (reference sequence). V lost 2 bases and J 4 bases, leaving 13 bases between the germline ends. The CDR3 is 14 residues long. CDR3 DNA: TGTGCCTGGAGTATTGGCTCCACCGCAGATACGCAGTATTTT. Translated: CAWSIGSTADTQYF.

This clone has a handful of counts. The chain links TRBV30 to TRBJ2-7, with D uncertain. The CDR3 runs 11 residues. CDR1 is GTSNPN, CDR2 SVGIG, per germline (reference sequence). Trimming pared 0 bases from V and 5 bases from J, leaving 5 bases between. The CDR3 bases are TGTGCCTGGAGTGTGGTCGACGAGCAGTACTTC. As protein: CAWSVVDEQYF.

J is TRBJ2-3 and V is TRBV5-1, with 8 bases fitting TRBD1. Germline CDR1 reads SGHRS; CDR2 reads YFSETQ. CDR3 length: 15 amino acids. After removal of 0 bases from V and 1 base from J, the junction contained 1 base not matched to a gene. The CDR3 reads CASSLAGQGTDTQYF. The CDR3 DNA follows: TGCGCCAGCAGCTTGGCGGGACAGGGCACAGATACGCAGTATTTT.

This rearrangement joins TRBV25-1 to TRBJ2-5; TRBD2 matches 16 bases. Germline assignment: CDR1 MGHDK and CDR2 SYGVNS. V lost 4 bases and J lost 5; bases outside the gene matches: 4. The CDR3 sequence is 16 residues long. The CDR3 bases are TGTGCCAGCAGTGTCTCGGGACTAGCGGGGGGGGAGACCCAGTACTTC. Amino acid sequence: CASSVSGLAGGETQYF.

The chain couples TRBV7-2 to TRBJ2-7, with TRBD1 matching over 9 bases. CDR3 length: 16 amino acids. Germline assignment: CDR1 SGHTA and CDR2 FQGNSA. V was pared by 4 bases and J by 2 bases, with 9 bases of the junction left unmatched. CDR3 nucleotides: TGTGCCAGCAGCTCGTACACTACAGGGGGCGCCTACGAGCAGTACTTC. It encodes CASSSYTTGGAYEQYF.

This clone was found once. This chain joins TRBV6-1 and TRBJ1-2; D is uncertain. V dropped 8 bases and J dropped 8 bases, with 15 bases sitting between them. This CDR3 region has 12 residues. From germline, CDR1 is MNHNS and CDR2 SASEGT. The CDR3 DNA follows: TGTGCCAGCCTCAGCGCCGTGGAAGGCTACACCTTC. Protein sequence: CASLSAVEGYTF.

The chain is built from TRBV7-3 and TRBJ2-5; 13 nucleotides match TRBD2. The CDR3 totals 16 residues. In germline, CDR1 is SGHTA, CDR2 FQGTGA. Losses at the gene ends were 5 bases for V and 5 bases for J; bases not matched to a gene: 8. The CDR3, as DNA: TGTGCCAGCAGCCCAGGACTAGCGGGAGTTTTTGAGACCCAGTACTTC. Amino acids: CASSPGLAGVFETQYF.

This clone appeared once. The junction differs from germline at one of its ends, possibly a read error. The rearrangement links TRBV10-3 to TRBJ2-7, with D perhaps matching TRBD1 or TRBD2 (5 bases each). Germline V gene data show CDR1 as ENHRY and CDR2 as SYGVKD. The CDR3 has 14 amino acids. The CDR3, as DNA: TGTGCCATCAGTGAAGCGGACAACTGGGGCGAGGAGTACTTC. The encoded protein is CAISEADNWGEEYF.

This rearrangement joins TRBV6-1 to TRBJ2-7, with a weak D call TRBD2 (5 bases). Trimming removed 5 bases from V and 2 bases from J, with 13 bases in between. CDR1 and CDR2 (germline): MNHNS, SASEGT. The CDR3 is made up of 14 amino acids. The CDR3: CASSLPAGAYEQYF. As DNA, the CDR3 is TGTGCCAGCAGTCTACCCGCCGGGGCCTACGAGCAGTACTTC.

The J gene is TRBJ2-7, the V gene TRBV15, with D tentatively TRBD1 (5 bases). This CDR3 is 14 amino acids long. Trimming removed 0 bases from V and 4 bases from J, with 10 bases in between. CDR1 and CDR2 (germline): LNHNV, YYDKDF (reference sequence). CDR3 residues: CATSRDQRGYEQYF. The CDR3 coding sequence is TGTGCCACCAGCAGAGATCAAAGGGGATACGAGCAGTACTTC.

This sequence joins TRBV10-3 and TRBJ2-7; a weak D match, TRBD1 (5 bases). Germline CDR1 reads ENHRY; CDR2 reads SYGVKD. The CDR3 has 13 amino acids. V was pared by 2 bases and J by 5 bases, with 10 bases between. CDR3: CAISEDQGNEQYF. CDR3 nucleotides: TGTGCCATCAGTGAGGATCAGGGCAACGAGCAGTACTTC.

The CDR3 protein is CASSFGGSVGETQYF. The CDR3 DNA reads as TGTGCCAGCAGTTTTGGAGGGTCGGTGGGGGAGACCCAGTACTTC. J is TRBJ2-5 and V is TRBV28, with TRBD2 as a possible D gene (6 bases). CDR3 length: 15 amino acids. V dropped 3 bases and J dropped 5 bases, with 16 bases sitting between them. Germline V CDR1 and CDR2: MDHEN, SYDVKM.

The chain uses TRBV9 and TRBJ1-5, with a possible D match to TRBD1 (6 bases). The CDR3 is 15 residues long. Germline lookup yields CDR1 SGDLS and CDR2 YYNGEE. Trimming shortened V by 3 bases and J by 6 bases, and 16 bases separated the two germline ends. The CDR3 here is CASSAKRGVSQPQHF. CDR3 bases: TGTGCCAGCAGCGCAAAGAGGGGGGTCAGTCAGCCCCAGCATTTT. The complete variable domain, with remaining parts taken from reference TRBV9 and TRBJ1-5, reads DSGVTQTPKHLITATGQRVTLRCSPRSGDLSVYWYQQSLDQGLQFLIQYYNGEERAKGNILERFSAQQFPDLHSELNLSSLELGDSALYFCASSAKRGVSQPQHFGDGTRLSIL.

This chain's CDR3 is CASSERGATEQFF. CDR3 nucleotides: TGCGCCAGCAGTGAAAGAGGAGCCACTGAGCAGTTCTTC. This chain uses TRBV10-1 with TRBJ2-1; D unclear. Trimming shortened V by 3 bases and J by 9 bases, and 12 bases separated the two germline ends. This CDR3 has 13 residues. Germline CDR1 is WNHNN and CDR2 is SYGVQD (reference sequence).

This chain connects TRBV9 to TRBJ2-1; 9 nucleotides agree with TRBD2. Germline lookup yields CDR1 SGDLS and CDR2 YYNGEE. CDR3 length equals 15 residues. Trimming cost V 0 bases and J 7 bases; bases outside gene matches: 5. The DNA for the CDR3 is TGTGCCAGCAGCGTAGATAGCGGGAGATTAAATGAGCAGTTCTTC. Its translation is CASSVDSGRLNEQFF. The variable domain in full, completed from reference TRBV9 and TRBJ2-1, reads DSGVTQTPKHLITATGQRVTLRCSPRSGDLSVYWYQQSLDQGLQFLIQYYNGEERAKGNILERFSAQQFPDLHSELNLSSLELGDSALYFCASSVDSGRLNEQFFGPGTRLTVL.

The rearrangement joins TRBV18 to TRBJ2-7; no reliable D call. The germline V gene has CDR1 KGHSH and CDR2 LQKENI. V was clipped by 6 bases and J by 1 base, with 10 bases between them. There are 13 residues in the CDR3. CDR3: CASSFRRSYEQYF. CDR3 coding DNA: TGTGCCAGCTCGTTCCGTCGATCCTACGAGCAGTACTTC.